Each of the 13 T cell receptor beta chains below was sequenced from the same sample in a study of CD8 T cells in Susac syndrome. An amount of RNA that ranged from roughly 0.5 to 1 ug was reverse transcribed with random hexamers. TCRdb re-derived calls from the immunoSEQ multiplex PCR reads in MiXCR, one entry per CDR3 protein. The table lists around 300,000 distinct CDR3 sequences, over 75% of them singletons. Sequenced input: CD8+ T cells from PBMCs. These receptors came from a human donor with multiple sclerosis.

This chain uses TRBV20-1 with TRBJ2-7; TRBD2 matches 13 bases. The CDR3 extends over 14 amino acids. Germline V gene sequence: CDR1 DFQATT, CDR2 SNEGSKA (reference sequence). The junction had 1 base not matched to a gene; V was cut back by 3 bases and J by 2 bases. The CDR3 is CSARTSGRPYEQYF. The CDR3, as DNA: TGCAGTGCTAGGACTAGCGGGAGGCCCTACGAGCAGTACTTC.

V usage is TRBV19 and J usage is TRBJ2-7; 9 positions match TRBD1. This CDR3 region has 15 residues. The trim removed 3 bases at V and 3 bases at J, leaving 6 bases unmatched. Germline V gene data show CDR1 as LNHDA and CDR2 as SQIVND (reference sequence). In nucleotides, the CDR3 is TGTGCCAGTAGTATTGCGGGACAGGGTCTCTACGAGCAGTACTTC. Translated: CASSIAGQGLYEQYF. Full variable domain (remainder filled in from reference TRBV19 and TRBJ2-7): DGGITQSPKYLFRKEGQNVTLSCEQNLNHDAMYWYRQDPGQGLRLIYYSQIVNDFQKGDIAEGYSVSREKKESFPLTVTSAQKNPTAFYLCASSIAGQGLYEQYFGPGTRLTVT.

The V and J genes are TRBV7-4 and TRBJ1-1; TRBD1 might be the D (5 bases). Germline CDR1 SGHVT, CDR2 SQSDAQ. Trimming stripped 5 bases from V and 8 bases from J, with 21 bases between. This CDR3 comprises 15 residues. Here the CDR3 reads CASSLLLGDFAEAFF. The CDR3 DNA reads as TGTGCCAGCAGCCTTTTACTGGGGGACTTCGCGGAAGCTTTCTTT.

This clonotype has more than one count but fewer than ten. The J gene is TRBJ2-7, the V gene TRBV28; D not resolved. CDR1 and CDR2 from the germline V gene are MDHEN and SYDVKM. V shed 3 bases and J shed 3 bases, with 12 bases lying between them. The CDR3 is made up of 14 amino acids. CDR3 loop: CASSFRQANYEQYF. The CDR3 DNA reads as TGTGCCAGCAGTTTCCGCCAGGCCAACTACGAGCAGTACTTC.

The V call is TRBV11-2, the J call TRBJ2-7; perhaps D is TRBD1 or TRBD2 (7 bases each). The CDR3 covers 17 residues. V was cut by 4 bases and J by 7 bases, with 26 bases left in between. Germline-derived CDR1 and CDR2 are SGHAT and FQNNGV. For the CDR3, the DNA is TGTGCCAGCAGCTCGGGGACAGCGGGACTCCGGTGGATGGAGCAGTACTTC. It specifies CASSSGTAGLRWMEQYF.

The rearrangement links TRBV7-9 to TRBJ1-4; D is unclear. The CDR3 has 16 residues. The germline CDR1 and CDR2 sequences are SEHNR and FQNEAQ (reference sequence). V shed 4 bases and J shed 3 bases, with 15 bases lying between them. CDR3 region: CASSSSSSWANEKLFF. Here the CDR3 DNA reads TGTGCCAGCAGCTCCTCTAGCTCATGGGCTAATGAAAAACTGTTTTTT.

The chain recombines TRBV6-2 or TRBV6-3 with TRBJ2-3, with TRBD2 identical over 9 bases. In germline, CDR1 is MNHEY, CDR2 SVGEGT. The CDR3 length is 17 residues. V shed 5 bases and J 1 base; nucleotides not matched to a gene: 10. The DNA for the CDR3 is TGTGCCAGCAGTGGAACCGTAGCGGGAGAAGGCACAGATACGCAGTATTTT. Translated, it gives CASSGTVAGEGTDTQYF.

The genes are TRBV7-9 and TRBJ2-3, with D possibly matching TRBD1 (5 bases). CDR3 length: 15 amino acids. The V end lost 4 bases, the J end lost 3 bases, and 14 bases lay between the germline ends. CDR1 and CDR2 from the germline V gene are SEHNR and FQNEAQ (reference sequence). The CDR3 DNA sequence: TGTGCCAGCAGCTCACCTAGGGGATCTACAGATACGCAGTATTTT. It specifies CASSSPRGSTDTQYF.

V is TRBV11-2 and J is TRBJ2-3; the D gene could be TRBD1 or TRBD2 (5 bases each). V was trimmed by 1 base and J by 3 bases, leaving 11 bases between them. CDR1 SGHAT and CDR2 FQNNGV come from the germline V gene. The CDR3 has 15 residues. The CDR3 coding sequence is TGTGCCAGCAGCTTAGTCTGGGGGAAAACAGATACGCAGTATTTT. It encodes CASSLVWGKTDTQYF.

This clonotype turned up a few times. The genes are TRBV27 and TRBJ1-1; no reliable D call. The V and J ends lost 2 bases and 4 bases respectively, with 11 bases between them. The CDR3 loop spans 14 amino acids. Germline V lookup: CDR1 MNHEY, CDR2 SMNVEV (reference sequence). The CDR3 DNA sequence: TGTGCCAGCAGTTTAGGGCTGGGGAGCACTGAAGCTTTCTTT. Translating gives CASSLGLGSTEAFF.

The chain joins TRBV19 to TRBJ1-2; D remains unclear. Germline-derived CDR1 and CDR2 are LNHDA and SQIVND (reference sequence). V was cut by 3 bases and J by 0 bases, with 11 bases left in between. The CDR3 is made up of 15 amino acids. The CDR3 region has the DNA TGTGCCAGTAGTATCCGGGGAGAAGCTAACTATGGCTACACCTTC. Protein sequence: CASSIRGEANYGYTF. Complete variable domain (other parts from reference TRBV19 and TRBJ1-2): DGGITQSPKYLFRKEGQNVTLSCEQNLNHDAMYWYRQDPGQGLRLIYYSQIVNDFQKGDIAEGYSVSREKKESFPLTVTSAQKNPTAFYLCASSIRGEANYGYTFGSGTRLTVV.

This chain uses TRBV6-1 with TRBJ1-5; D is uncertain. Trimming took 4 bases from V and 3 from J, leaving 7 bases between them. The CDR3 is made up of 13 amino acids. Per germline, CDR1 MNHNS and CDR2 SASEGT. CDR3 DNA: TGTGCCAGCAGTGGGCAGTTCAATCAGCCCCAGCATTTT. It encodes CASSGQFNQPQHF.

The V and J genes are TRBV14 and TRBJ2-7; D is possibly TRBD1 or TRBD2 (5 bases each). From germline, CDR1 is SGHDN and CDR2 FVKESK. The CDR3 sequence is 16 residues long. Trimming took off 0 bases at V and 6 bases at J, with 18 bases between the two ends. CDR3 residues: CASSQEVGTEESEQYF. The CDR3 DNA reads TGTGCCAGCAGCCAAGAAGTCGGGACCGAGGAAAGCGAGCAGTACTTC.